The clone carrying this T cell receptor beta chain appeared many times. This record belongs to a study of T cells in Graves' hyperthyroidism and ophthalmopathy. Amplified regions were TCR beta CDR3 sequences from RNA transcripts. During a first-round RT-PCR of the TCR CDR3, the HTBI primer set was used. In TCRdb, the multiplex PCR reads were re-called with MiXCR into one record per CDR3 protein. The sample yields 400,000 to 600,000 distinct CDR3 sequences, 15% to 20% seen once. The V and J ends lost 5 bases and 11 bases respectively, with 18 bases between them. The CDR3 contains 13 residues. The germline V gene has CDR1 LGHDT and CDR2 YNNKEL (reference sequence).

The TCR sequence derives from a woman in her 30s with Graves' ophthalmopathy. The genes are TRBV3-1 and TRBJ1-1, with D perhaps matching TRBD1 (6 bases). The sequencing input was blood. CDR3 in DNA: TGTGCCAGCAGCGTGTCAAACAGGGCGACGGCTTTCTTT. Amino acid sequence: CASSVSNRATAFF.